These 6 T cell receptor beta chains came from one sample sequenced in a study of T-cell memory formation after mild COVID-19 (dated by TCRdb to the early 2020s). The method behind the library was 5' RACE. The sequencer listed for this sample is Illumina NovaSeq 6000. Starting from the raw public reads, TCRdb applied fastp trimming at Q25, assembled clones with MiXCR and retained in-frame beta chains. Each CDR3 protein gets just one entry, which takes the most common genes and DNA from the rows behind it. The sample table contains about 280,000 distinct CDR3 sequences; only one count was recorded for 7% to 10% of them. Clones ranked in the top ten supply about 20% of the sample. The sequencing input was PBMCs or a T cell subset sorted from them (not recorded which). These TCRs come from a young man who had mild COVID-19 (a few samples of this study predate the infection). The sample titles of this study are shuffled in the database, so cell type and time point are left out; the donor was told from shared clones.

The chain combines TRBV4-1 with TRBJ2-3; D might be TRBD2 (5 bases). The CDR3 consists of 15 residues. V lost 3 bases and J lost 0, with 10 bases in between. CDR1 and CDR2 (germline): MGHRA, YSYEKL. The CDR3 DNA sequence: TGCGCCAGCAGCCATTTAGCGAGGAGCACAGATACGCAGTATTTT. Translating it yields CASSHLARSTDTQYF.

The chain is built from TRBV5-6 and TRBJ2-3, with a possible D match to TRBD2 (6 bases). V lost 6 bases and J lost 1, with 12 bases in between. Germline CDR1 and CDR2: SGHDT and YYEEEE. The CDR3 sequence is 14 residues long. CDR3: CASTRGFRTDTQYF. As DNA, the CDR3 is TGTGCCAGCACCCGGGGGTTCCGCACAGATACGCAGTATTTT.

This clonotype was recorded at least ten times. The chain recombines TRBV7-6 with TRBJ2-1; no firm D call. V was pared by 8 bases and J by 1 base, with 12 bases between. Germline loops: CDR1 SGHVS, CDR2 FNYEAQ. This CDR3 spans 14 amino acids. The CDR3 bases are TGTGCCAGCTGCGAGGACCTATCCTACAATGAGCAGTTCTTC. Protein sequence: CASCEDLSYNEQFF.

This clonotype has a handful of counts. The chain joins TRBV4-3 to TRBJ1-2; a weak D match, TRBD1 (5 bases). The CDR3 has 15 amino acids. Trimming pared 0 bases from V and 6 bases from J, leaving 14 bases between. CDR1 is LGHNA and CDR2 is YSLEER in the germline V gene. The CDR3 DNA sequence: TGCGCCAGCAGCCAAGAGTGGGGGGTTGAGGATGGCTACACCTTC. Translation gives CASSQEWGVEDGYTF.

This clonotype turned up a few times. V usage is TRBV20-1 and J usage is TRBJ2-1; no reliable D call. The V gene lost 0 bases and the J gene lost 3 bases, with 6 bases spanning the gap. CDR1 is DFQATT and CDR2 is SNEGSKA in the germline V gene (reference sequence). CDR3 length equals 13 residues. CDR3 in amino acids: CSARDPNYNEQFF. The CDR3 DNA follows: TGCAGTGCTAGAGATCCTAACTACAATGAGCAGTTCTTC.

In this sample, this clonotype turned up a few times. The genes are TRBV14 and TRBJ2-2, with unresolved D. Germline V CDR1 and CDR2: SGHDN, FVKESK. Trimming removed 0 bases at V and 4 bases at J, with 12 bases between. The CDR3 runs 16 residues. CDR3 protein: CASSQEVGRTTGELFF. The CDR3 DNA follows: TGTGCCAGCAGCCAAGAGGTGGGCAGAACCACCGGGGAGCTGTTTTTT.